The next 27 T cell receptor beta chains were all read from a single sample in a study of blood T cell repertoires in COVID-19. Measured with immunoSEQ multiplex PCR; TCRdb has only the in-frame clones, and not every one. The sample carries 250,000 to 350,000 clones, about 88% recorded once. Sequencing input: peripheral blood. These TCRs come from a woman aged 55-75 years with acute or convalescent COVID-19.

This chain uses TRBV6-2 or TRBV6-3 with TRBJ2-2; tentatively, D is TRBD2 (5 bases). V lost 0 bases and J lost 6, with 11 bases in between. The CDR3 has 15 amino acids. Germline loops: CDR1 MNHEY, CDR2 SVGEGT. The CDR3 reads CASSYSGPRAGELFF. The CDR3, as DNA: TGTGCCAGCAGTTACTCTGGACCGAGGGCCGGGGAGCTGTTTTTT.

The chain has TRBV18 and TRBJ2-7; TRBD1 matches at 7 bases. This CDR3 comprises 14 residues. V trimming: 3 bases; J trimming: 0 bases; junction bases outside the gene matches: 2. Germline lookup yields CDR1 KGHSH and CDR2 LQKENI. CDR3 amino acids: CASSPRDSSYEQYF. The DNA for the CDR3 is TGTGCCAGCTCACCCCGGGACAGCTCCTACGAGCAGTACTTC.

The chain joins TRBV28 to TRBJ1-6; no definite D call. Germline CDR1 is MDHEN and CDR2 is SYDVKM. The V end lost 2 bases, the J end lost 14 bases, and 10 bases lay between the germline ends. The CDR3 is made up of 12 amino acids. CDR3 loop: CASSLTSRALHF. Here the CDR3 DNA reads TGTGCCAGCAGTTTAACCTCCCGGGCCCTCCACTTT. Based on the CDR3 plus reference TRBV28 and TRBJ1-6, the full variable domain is DVKVTQSSRYLVKRTGEKVFLECVQDMDHENMFWYRQDPGLGLRLIYFSYDVKMKEKGDIPEGYSVSREKKERFSLILESASTNQTSMYLCASSLTSRALHFGNGTRLTVT.

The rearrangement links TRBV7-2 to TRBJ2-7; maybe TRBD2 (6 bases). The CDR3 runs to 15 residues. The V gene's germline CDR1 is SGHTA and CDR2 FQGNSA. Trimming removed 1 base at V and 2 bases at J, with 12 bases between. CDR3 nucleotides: TGTGCCAGCAGCTTAGTTCGGGAGAAGGCCTACGAGCAGTACTTC. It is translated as CASSLVREKAYEQYF.

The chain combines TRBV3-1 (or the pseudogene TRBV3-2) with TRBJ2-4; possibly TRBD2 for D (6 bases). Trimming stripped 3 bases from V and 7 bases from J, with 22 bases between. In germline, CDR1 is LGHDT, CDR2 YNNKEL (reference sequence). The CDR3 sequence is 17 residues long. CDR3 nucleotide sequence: TGTGCCAGCAGCCACGCCCCCGGGACTTCTATCCGGAACATTCAGTACTTC. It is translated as CASSHAPGTSIRNIQYF.

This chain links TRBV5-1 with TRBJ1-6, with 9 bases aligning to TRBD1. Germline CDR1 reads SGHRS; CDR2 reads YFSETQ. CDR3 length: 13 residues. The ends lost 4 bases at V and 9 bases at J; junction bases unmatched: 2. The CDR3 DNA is TGCGCCAGCAGCAGGGACAGGGTTTCACCCCTCCACTTT. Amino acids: CASSRDRVSPLHF.

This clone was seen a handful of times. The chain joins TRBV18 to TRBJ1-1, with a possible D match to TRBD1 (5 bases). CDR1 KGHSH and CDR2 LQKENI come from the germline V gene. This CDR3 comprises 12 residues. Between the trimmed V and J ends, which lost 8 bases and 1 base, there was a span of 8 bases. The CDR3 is CASTRENTEAFF. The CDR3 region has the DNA TGTGCCAGCACCAGGGAGAACACTGAAGCTTTCTTT.

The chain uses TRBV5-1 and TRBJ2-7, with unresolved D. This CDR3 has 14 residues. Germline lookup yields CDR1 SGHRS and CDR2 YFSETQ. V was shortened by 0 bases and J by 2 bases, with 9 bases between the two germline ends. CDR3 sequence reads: CASSLGPSAYEQYF. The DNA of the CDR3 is TGCGCCAGCAGCTTGGGGCCAAGCGCCTACGAGCAGTACTTC.

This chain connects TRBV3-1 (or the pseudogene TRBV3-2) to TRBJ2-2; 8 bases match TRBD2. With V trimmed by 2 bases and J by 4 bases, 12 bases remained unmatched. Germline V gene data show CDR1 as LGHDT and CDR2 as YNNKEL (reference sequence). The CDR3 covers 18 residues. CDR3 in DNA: TGTGCCAGCAGCCAAAGTCCTTTTGGGCGGGGGGCCACCGGGGAGCTGTTTTTT. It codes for CASSQSPFGRGATGELFF.

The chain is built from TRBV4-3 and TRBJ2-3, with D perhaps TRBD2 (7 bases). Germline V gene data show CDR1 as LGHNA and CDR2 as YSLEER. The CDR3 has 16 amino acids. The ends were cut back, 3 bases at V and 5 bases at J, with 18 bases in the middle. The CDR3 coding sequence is TGCGCCAGCAGCCATTTCCCTAGCGGAGGGGGAGATACGCAGTATTTT. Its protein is CASSHFPSGGGDTQYF.

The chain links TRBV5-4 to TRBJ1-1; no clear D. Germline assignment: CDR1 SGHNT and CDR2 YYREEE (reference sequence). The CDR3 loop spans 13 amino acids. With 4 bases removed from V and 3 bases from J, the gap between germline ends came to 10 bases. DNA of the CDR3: TGTGCCAGCAGCCGGGAGAGGGACACTGAAGCTTTCTTT. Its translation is CASSRERDTEAFF.

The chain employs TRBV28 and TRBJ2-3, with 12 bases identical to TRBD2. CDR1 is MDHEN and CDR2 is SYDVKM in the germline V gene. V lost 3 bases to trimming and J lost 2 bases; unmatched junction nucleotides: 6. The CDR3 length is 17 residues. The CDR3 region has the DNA TGTGCCAGCAGTTTCAGAGGACTAGCGGGGACCACAGATACGCAGTATTTT. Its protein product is CASSFRGLAGTTDTQYF. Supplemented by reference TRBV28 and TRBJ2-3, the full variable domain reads DVKVTQSSRYLVKRTGEKVFLECVQDMDHENMFWYRQDPGLGLRLIYFSYDVKMKEKGDIPEGYSVSREKKERFSLILESASTNQTSMYLCASSFRGLAGTTDTQYFGPGTRLTVL.

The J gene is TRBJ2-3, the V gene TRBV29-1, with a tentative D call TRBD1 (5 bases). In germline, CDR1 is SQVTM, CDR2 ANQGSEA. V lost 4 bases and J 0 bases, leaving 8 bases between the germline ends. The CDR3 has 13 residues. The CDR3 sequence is CSVVTVSTDTQYF. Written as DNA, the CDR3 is TGCAGCGTTGTGACAGTTAGCACAGATACGCAGTATTTT.

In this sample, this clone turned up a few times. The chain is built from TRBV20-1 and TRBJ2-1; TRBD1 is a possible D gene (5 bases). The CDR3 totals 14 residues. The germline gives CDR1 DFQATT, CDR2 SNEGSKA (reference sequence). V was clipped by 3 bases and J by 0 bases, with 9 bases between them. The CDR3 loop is CSASQGISYNEQFF. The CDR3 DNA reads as TGCAGTGCTAGTCAGGGTATCTCCTACAATGAGCAGTTCTTC.

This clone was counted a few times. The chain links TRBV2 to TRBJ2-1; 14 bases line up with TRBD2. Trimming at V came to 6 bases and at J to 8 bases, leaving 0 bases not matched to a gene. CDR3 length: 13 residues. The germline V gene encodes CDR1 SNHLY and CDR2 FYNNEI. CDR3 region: CASRTSGRDEQFF. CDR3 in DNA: TGTGCCAGCAGGACTAGCGGGAGGGATGAGCAGTTCTTC.

CDR3 nucleotides: TGCGCCAGCAGCTTGAGTTTCTCGGTGGATGAAAAACTGTTTTTT. It encodes CASSLSFSVDEKLFF. The V gene is TRBV5-1, the J gene TRBJ1-4; D is ambiguous. Trimming cost V 1 base and J 6 bases, with 13 bases left between them. The germline CDR1 and CDR2 sequences are SGHRS and YFSETQ. This CDR3 contains 15 residues.

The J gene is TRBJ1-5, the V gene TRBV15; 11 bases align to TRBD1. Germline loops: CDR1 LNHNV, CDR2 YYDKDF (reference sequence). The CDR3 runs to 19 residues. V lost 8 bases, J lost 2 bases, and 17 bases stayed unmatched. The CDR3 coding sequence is TGTGCCACCGAAGAAACCGGGACAGGGGGATGGGCAGGCAATCAGCCCCAGCATTTT. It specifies CATEETGTGGWAGNQPQHF. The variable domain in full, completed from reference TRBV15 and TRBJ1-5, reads DAMVIQNPRYQVTQFGKPVTLSCSQTLNHNVMYWYQQKSSQAPKLLFHYYDKDFNNEADTPDNFQSRRPNTSFCFLDIRSPGLGDTAMYLCATEETGTGGWAGNQPQHFGDGTRLSIL.

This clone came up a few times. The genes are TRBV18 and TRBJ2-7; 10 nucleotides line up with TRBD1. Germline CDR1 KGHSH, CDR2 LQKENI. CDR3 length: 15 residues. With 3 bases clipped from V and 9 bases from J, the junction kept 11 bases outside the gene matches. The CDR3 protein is CASSPSTGGQQGQYF. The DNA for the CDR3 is TGTGCCAGCTCACCGTCGACAGGGGGCCAACAAGGGCAGTACTTC.

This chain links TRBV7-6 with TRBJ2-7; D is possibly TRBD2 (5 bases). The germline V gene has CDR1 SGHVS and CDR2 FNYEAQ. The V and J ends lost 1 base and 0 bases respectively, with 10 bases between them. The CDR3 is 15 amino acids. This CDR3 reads CASSLGPAASYEQYF. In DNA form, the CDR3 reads TGTGCCAGCAGCTTAGGGCCAGCGGCCTCCTACGAGCAGTACTTC.

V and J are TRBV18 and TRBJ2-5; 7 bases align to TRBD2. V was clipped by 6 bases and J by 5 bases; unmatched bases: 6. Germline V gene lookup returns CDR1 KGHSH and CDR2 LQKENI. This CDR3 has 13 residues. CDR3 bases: TGTGCCAGCTCGGGGGGGAGTCTTGAGACCCAGTACTTC. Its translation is CASSGGSLETQYF.

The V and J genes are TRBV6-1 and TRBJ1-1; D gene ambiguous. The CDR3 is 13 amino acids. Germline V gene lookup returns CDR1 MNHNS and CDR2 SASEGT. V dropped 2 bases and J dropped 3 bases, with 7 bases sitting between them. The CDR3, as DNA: TGTGCCAGCAGTGAACCCCGTTACACTGAAGCTTTCTTT. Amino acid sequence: CASSEPRYTEAFF.

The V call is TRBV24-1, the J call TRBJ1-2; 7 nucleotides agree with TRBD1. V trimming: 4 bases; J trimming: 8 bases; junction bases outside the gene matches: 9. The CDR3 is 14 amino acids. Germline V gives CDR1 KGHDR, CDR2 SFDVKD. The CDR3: CATSEGRTGGGYTF. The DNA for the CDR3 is TGTGCCACCAGTGAGGGGAGGACAGGCGGGGGCTACACCTTC.

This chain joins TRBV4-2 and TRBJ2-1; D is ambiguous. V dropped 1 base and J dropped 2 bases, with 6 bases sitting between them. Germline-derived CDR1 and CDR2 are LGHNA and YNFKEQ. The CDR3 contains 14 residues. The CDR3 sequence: CASSQVLAYNEQFF. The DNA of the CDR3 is TGTGCCAGCAGCCAAGTCCTAGCCTACAATGAGCAGTTCTTC.

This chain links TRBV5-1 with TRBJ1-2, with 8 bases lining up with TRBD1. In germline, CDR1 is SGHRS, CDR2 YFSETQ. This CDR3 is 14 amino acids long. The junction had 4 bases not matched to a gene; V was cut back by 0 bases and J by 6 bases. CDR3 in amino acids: CASSLDGQGDGYTF. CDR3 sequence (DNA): TGCGCCAGCAGCTTGGATGGACAGGGAGATGGCTACACCTTC.

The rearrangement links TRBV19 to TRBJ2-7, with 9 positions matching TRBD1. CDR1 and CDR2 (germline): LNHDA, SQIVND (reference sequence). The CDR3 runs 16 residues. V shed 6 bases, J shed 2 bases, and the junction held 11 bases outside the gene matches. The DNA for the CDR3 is TGTGCCAGTAGCTACTCAACCGGGACAGGGACCTACGAGCAGTACTTC. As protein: CASSYSTGTGTYEQYF.

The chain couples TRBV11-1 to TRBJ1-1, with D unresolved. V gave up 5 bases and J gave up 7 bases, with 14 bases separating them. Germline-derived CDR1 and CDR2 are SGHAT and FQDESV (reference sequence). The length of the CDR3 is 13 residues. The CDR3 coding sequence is TGTGCCAGCAGCCCCCCGGGGAGAATTGAAGCTTTCTTT. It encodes CASSPPGRIEAFF.

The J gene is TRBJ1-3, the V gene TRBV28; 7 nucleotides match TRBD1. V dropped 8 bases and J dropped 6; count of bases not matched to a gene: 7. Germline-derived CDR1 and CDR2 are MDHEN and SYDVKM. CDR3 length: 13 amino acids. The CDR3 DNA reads TGTGCCAGCCTAGACAGGGCCCTAAACACCATATATTTT. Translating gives CASLDRALNTIYF.